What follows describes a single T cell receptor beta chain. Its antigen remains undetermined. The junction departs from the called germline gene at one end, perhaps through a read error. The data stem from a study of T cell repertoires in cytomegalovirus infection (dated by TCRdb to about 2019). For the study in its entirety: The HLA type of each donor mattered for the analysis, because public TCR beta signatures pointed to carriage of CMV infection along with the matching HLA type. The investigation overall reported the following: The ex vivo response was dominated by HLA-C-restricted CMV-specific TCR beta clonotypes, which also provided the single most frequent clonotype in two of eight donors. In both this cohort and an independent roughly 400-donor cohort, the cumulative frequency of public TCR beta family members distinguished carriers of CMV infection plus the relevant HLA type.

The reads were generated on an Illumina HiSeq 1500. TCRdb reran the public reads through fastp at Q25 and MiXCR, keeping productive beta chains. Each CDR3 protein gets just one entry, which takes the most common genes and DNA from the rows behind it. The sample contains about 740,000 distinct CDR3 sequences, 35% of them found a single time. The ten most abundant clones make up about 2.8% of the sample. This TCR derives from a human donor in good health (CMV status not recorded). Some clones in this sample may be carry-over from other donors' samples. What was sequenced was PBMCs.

This receptor carries the CDR3 CSSSGGQGDYNEQLF. The nucleotide sequence reads as follows: TGCTCCAGCAGTGGGGGACAGGGAGACTACAATGAGCAGTTATTC. Recombination connected TRBV4-1 to TRBJ2-1; TRBD1 matches 9 bases in the middle. The CDR3 spans 15 residues, from the cysteine through the phenylalanine. Only the CDR3 DNA stays, 45 bases, in frame from base 1. The germline V gene provides CDR1 MGHRA and CDR2 YSYEKL.